One and the same sample provided the 27 T cell receptor beta chains below, sequenced in a study of cytomegalovirus exposure and HLA in healthy donors. Data came from immunoSEQ multiplex PCR; TCRdb stores just in-frame clones and leaves some out. The repertoire holds some 200,000 clones, with about 89% as singletons. The sequencing sample was made of PBMCs. The receptors shown here come from a man aged 30-40 years in good health and CMV-seropositive.

In its sample, this clone was seen a few times. This rearrangement joins TRBV9 to TRBJ1-2; 11 bases agree with TRBD1. The length of the CDR3 is 14 residues. The V gene end was trimmed by 3 bases and the J gene end by 7 bases; junction bases not matched to a gene: 5. The germline CDR1 and CDR2 sequences are SGDLS and YYNGEE. The CDR3, as DNA: TGTGCCAGCAGCGCTGGACAGGGGGCAAGTGGCTACACCTTC. It is translated as CASSAGQGASGYTF.

The rearrangement uses TRBV6-1 and TRBJ2-7; the match to TRBD2 covers 8 bases. Germline V gene sequence: CDR1 MNHNS, CDR2 SASEGT. Trimming cost V 7 bases and J 2 bases; bases outside gene matches: 7. The CDR3 is made up of 14 amino acids. The CDR3 bases are TGTGCCAGCACCCCGAGCGGGAGTGCCTACGAGCAGTACTTC. Protein product: CASTPSGSAYEQYF.

The gene calls are TRBV30 and TRBJ2-5; D may be TRBD1 or TRBD2 (5 bases each). V was pared by 4 bases and J by 7 bases, with 16 bases between. In germline, CDR1 is GTSNPN, CDR2 SVGIG (reference sequence). The CDR3 extends over 13 amino acids. CDR3 bases: TGTGCCTGGAACGGATTACAGGACTCGACCCAGTACTTC. Its protein product is CAWNGLQDSTQYF.

The chain is built from TRBV15 and TRBJ1-2; D perhaps matches TRBD1 (5 bases). The CDR3 is 12 amino acids. The V gene lost 9 bases and the J gene lost 4 bases, with 12 bases spanning the gap. CDR1 is LNHNV, CDR2 YYDKDF, per germline (reference sequence). This CDR3 reads CATQGASYGYTF. In DNA, the CDR3 is TGTGCCACGCAAGGGGCTAGCTATGGCTACACCTTC.

This chain joins TRBV7-6 and TRBJ2-1, with a possible D match to TRBD2 (6 bases). V lost 5 bases, J lost 4 bases, and 21 bases lay in between. CDR3 length: 17 residues. Germline values: CDR1 SGHVS, CDR2 FNYEAQ. The CDR3 protein is CASSASPSAWGYNEQFF. The CDR3, as DNA: TGTGCCAGCAGCGCTAGCCCTAGCGCCTGGGGGTACAATGAGCAGTTCTTC.

This clone was picked up one time. The V gene is TRBV18, the J gene TRBJ1-5; 7 bases are shared with TRBD1. There are 14 residues in the CDR3. Per the germline V gene, CDR1 is KGHSH and CDR2 is LQKENI. Losses at the gene ends were 4 bases for V and 3 bases for J; bases not matched to a gene: 3. CDR3 sequence reads: CASSQQGYNQPQHF. Here the CDR3 DNA reads TGTGCCAGCTCACAACAGGGGTACAATCAGCCCCAGCATTTT.

V usage is TRBV6-5 and J usage is TRBJ1-1; D gene unclear. CDR1 is MNHEY and CDR2 is SVGAGI in the germline V gene. The CDR3 sequence is 13 residues long. The V end was cut by 2 bases, the J end by 8 bases, with 12 bases between. CDR3 region: CASSYLTGQEAFF. The CDR3 DNA reads TGTGCCAGCAGTTACCTAACCGGCCAGGAAGCTTTCTTT.

The chain links TRBV28 to TRBJ1-5, with D hard to call. CDR3 size: 13 residues. The V end lost 2 bases, the J end lost 7 bases, and 9 bases lay between the germline ends. The V gene's germline CDR1 is MDHEN and CDR2 SYDVKM. CDR3 sequence reads: CASSLAGGQPQHF. DNA for the CDR3: TGTGCCAGCAGTTTAGCAGGCGGACAGCCCCAGCATTTT.

The chain links TRBV10-3 to TRBJ2-7; 11 positions match TRBD2. The CDR3 consists of 16 residues. Germline CDR1 ENHRY, CDR2 SYGVKD. V gave up 3 bases and J gave up 7 bases; unmatched junction bases: 11. The CDR3 is CAISEYSGRASGEQYF. The DNA of the CDR3 is TGTGCCATCAGTGAATATAGCGGGAGGGCCTCTGGGGAGCAGTACTTC.

The chain combines TRBV9 with TRBJ2-2; 10 nucleotides match TRBD2. The germline CDR1 and CDR2 sequences are SGDLS and YYNGEE. Trimming took 0 bases from V and 7 from J; bases not matched to a gene: 6. The CDR3 has 16 residues. The CDR3 DNA follows: TGTGCCAGCAGCGTAGGGTCTAGCGGGAGAGGCGGGGAGCTGTTTTTT. Protein sequence: CASSVGSSGRGGELFF.

The count of this clone is one. The chain has TRBV28 and TRBJ2-3; D call uncertain. Germline V CDR1 and CDR2: MDHEN, SYDVKM. V lost 6 bases, J lost 5 bases, and 18 bases lay in between. This CDR3 comprises 15 residues. CDR3 in amino acids: CASSLAPARKDTQYF. DNA for the CDR3: TGTGCCAGCAGCTTGGCCCCTGCCAGGAAAGATACGCAGTATTTT.

The V gene is TRBV15, the J gene TRBJ1-6; D is perhaps TRBD1 (6 bases). The CDR3 has 14 amino acids. V lost 4 bases to trimming and J lost 9 bases, with 13 bases between them. Looked up from germline, CDR1 is LNHNV and CDR2 is YYDKDF (reference sequence). This chain's CDR3 is CATSTPQGTSPLHF. CDR3 bases: TGTGCCACCAGCACCCCCCAGGGGACTTCACCCCTCCACTTT.

The chain combines TRBV25-1 with TRBJ2-1, with TRBD2 matching over 11 bases. Germline CDR1 MGHDK, CDR2 SYGVNS. The length of the CDR3 is 15 residues. J gave up 4 bases and V 4 bases, and 3 bases lay outside the gene matches. In DNA, the CDR3 is TGTGCCAGCAGTGGAACTAGCGGGGGATACAATGAGCAGTTCTTC. Encoded protein: CASSGTSGGYNEQFF.

This chain connects TRBV20-1 to TRBJ2-7; D call uncertain. Trimming shortened V by 7 bases and J by 2 bases, and 9 bases separated the two germline ends. The CDR3 is 11 amino acids. The germline CDR1 and CDR2 sequences are DFQATT and SNEGSKA (reference sequence). The CDR3 is CSVRSPYEQYF. As DNA, the CDR3 is TGCAGTGTTCGGTCGCCCTACGAGCAGTACTTC.

V is TRBV7-6 and J is TRBJ2-1, with D possibly TRBD1 on 5 matching bases. V lost 6 bases to trimming and J lost 7 bases, with 19 bases between them. The V gene's germline CDR1 is SGHVS and CDR2 FNYEAQ. The CDR3 length is 15 residues. CDR3 nucleotides: TGTGCCAGCAGTCCAAGGTGGGAAGGGGAAAATGAGCAGTTCTTC. This sequence encodes CASSPRWEGENEQFF.

V gene TRBV4-3 combines with J gene TRBJ1-1; a possible D gene is TRBD1 (6 bases). The CDR3 loop spans 15 amino acids. V gave up 2 bases and J gave up 4 bases, with 14 bases separating them. Germline V CDR1 and CDR2: LGHNA, YSLEER. The CDR3 protein is CASSQRAGVSTEAFF. The CDR3 DNA is TGCGCCAGCAGCCAAAGAGCAGGGGTGAGCACTGAAGCTTTCTTT.

This chain links TRBV7-6 with TRBJ2-3, with unresolved D. Germline values: CDR1 SGHVS, CDR2 FNYEAQ. V was shortened by 1 base and J by 4 bases, with 9 bases between the two germline ends. The CDR3 loop spans 14 amino acids. CDR3 sequence (DNA): TGTGCCAGCAGCTTAGATTTTACCCCAGATACGCAGTATTTT. Translated: CASSLDFTPDTQYF.

This sequence joins TRBV28 and TRBJ2-2, with D perhaps being TRBD1 or TRBD2 (5 bases each). V lost 7 bases, J lost 4 bases, and 16 bases lay in between. From germline, CDR1 is MDHEN and CDR2 SYDVKM. CDR3 length: 15 amino acids. CDR3 DNA: TGTGCCAGCAAGGTCTGGCCGGGGCGCACCGGGGAGCTGTTTTTT. Protein sequence: CASKVWPGRTGELFF. Together with reference TRBV28 and TRBJ2-2, the CDR3 gives the full variable domain: DVKVTQSSRYLVKRTGEKVFLECVQDMDHENMFWYRQDPGLGLRLIYFSYDVKMKEKGDIPEGYSVSREKKERFSLILESASTNQTSMYLCASKVWPGRTGELFFGEGSRLTVL.

This clone was recorded only once. The rearrangement uses TRBV7-6 and TRBJ2-1; 12 bases line up with TRBD2. After removal of 1 base from V and 4 bases from J, the junction contained 2 bases not matched to a gene. This CDR3 comprises 16 residues. Germline-derived CDR1 and CDR2 are SGHVS and FNYEAQ. The CDR3 nucleotides are TGTGCCAGCAGCTTAGTTCTAGCGGGAGGGTACAATGAGCAGTTCTTC. Protein: CASSLVLAGGYNEQFF.

By its share, this clone is medium-sized (0.01 to 0.1%). The chain has TRBV28 and TRBJ1-2, with D unresolved. In germline, CDR1 is MDHEN, CDR2 SYDVKM. V was clipped by 7 bases and J by 1 base, with 19 bases between them. The CDR3 runs to 16 residues. The CDR3 loop reads CASTPERRTLNYGYTF. CDR3 bases: TGTGCCAGCACCCCTGAGCGGCGGACTCTTAACTATGGCTACACCTTC.

CDR3 nucleotide sequence: TGTGCCAGCAGCTTAGCGGGTAGCGGGGGGCCCGTAACAGATACGCAGTATTTT. Protein sequence: CASSLAGSGGPVTDTQYF. The rearrangement joins TRBV7-2 to TRBJ2-3; 10 positions agree with TRBD2. With V trimmed by 0 bases and J by 3 bases, 9 bases remained unmatched. CDR1 and CDR2 (germline): SGHTA, FQGNSA. This CDR3 region has 18 residues.

The chain carries TRBV28 and TRBJ1-5; TRBD1 matches at 8 bases. The CDR3 is made up of 17 amino acids. V lost 5 bases to trimming and J lost 0 bases; unmatched junction nucleotides: 9. Germline loops: CDR1 MDHEN, CDR2 SYDVKM. In DNA form, the CDR3 reads TGTGCCAGCAGTATGGTCCCGACAGGGGATAGCAATCAGCCCCAGCATTTT. This gives the protein CASSMVPTGDSNQPQHF.

The V call is TRBV11-3, the J call TRBJ2-3; tentative D call: TRBD1 (5 bases). The germline gives CDR1 SGHNT, CDR2 YENEEA. The V and J ends lost 5 bases and 2 bases respectively, with 11 bases between them. CDR3 size: 14 residues. CDR3 residues: CASSLTETTDTQYF. The DNA for the CDR3 is TGTGCCAGCAGCCTGACAGAGACCACAGATACGCAGTATTTT. The full variable domain, in which reference TRBV11-3 and TRBJ2-3 provide the parts outside the CDR3, is EAGVVQSPRYKIIEKKQPVAFWCNPISGHNTLYWYLQNLGQGPELLIRYENEEAVDDSQLPKDRFSAERLKGVDSTLKIQPAELGDSAVYLCASSLTETTDTQYFGPGTRLTVL.

The J gene is TRBJ1-2, the V gene TRBV27, with TRBD1 identical over 8 bases. The CDR3 has 14 amino acids. Trimming took 6 bases from V and 2 from J; bases not matched to a gene: 5. Germline assignment: CDR1 MNHEY and CDR2 SMNVEV (reference sequence). DNA for the CDR3: TGTGCCAGCAGGCCTACAGGGGGAAACTATGGCTACACCTTC. Encoded protein: CASRPTGGNYGYTF.

This chain links TRBV5-4 with TRBJ2-7, with TRBD1 matching 12 bases. Germline V gene sequence: CDR1 SGHNT, CDR2 YYREEE (reference sequence). With 2 bases clipped from V and 6 bases from J, the junction kept 9 bases outside the gene matches. CDR3 size: 16 residues. The CDR3 loop is CASSFSPGTGGSEQYF. CDR3 sequence (DNA): TGTGCCAGCAGCTTTTCCCCCGGGACAGGGGGCTCCGAGCAGTACTTC.

In this sample, this clone turned up once. The chain joins TRBV15 to TRBJ2-7, with D unresolved. Per the germline V gene, CDR1 is LNHNV and CDR2 is YYDKDF (reference sequence). The length of the CDR3 is 15 residues. V lost 0 bases and J lost 3, with 12 bases in between. Here the CDR3 reads CATSRDRNSIYEQYF. The CDR3 bases are TGTGCCACCAGCAGAGATCGCAACTCGATCTACGAGCAGTACTTC.

The chain combines TRBV6-5 with TRBJ2-2; possible D gene TRBD1, 6 bases. V was cut by 7 bases and J by 6 bases, with 9 bases left in between. CDR1 and CDR2 (germline): MNHEY, SVGAGI. This CDR3 has 12 amino acids. CDR3 DNA sequence: TGTGCCAGCACCAGGGGCGCCGGGGAGCTGTTTTTT. As protein: CASTRGAGELFF.